One and the same sample provided the 3 T cell receptor beta chains below, sequenced in a study of blood T cell repertoires in COVID-19. Clones were read by immunoSEQ multiplex PCR, and TCRdb kept only the in-frame ones, dropping some. The table has fewer than 70,000 clones, 85% seen once. Sequencing used peripheral blood. These receptors were obtained from an elderly man with acute or convalescent COVID-19.

This clone is a singleton in its sample. The chain combines TRBV4-2 with TRBJ2-7, with D possibly matching TRBD1 (5 bases). V gave up 0 bases and J gave up 8 bases, with 11 bases separating them. The CDR3 covers 13 residues. Germline CDR1 reads LGHNA; CDR2 reads YNFKEQ. CDR3 DNA sequence: TGTGCCAGCAGCCAAGATAGGGGCAGGCAGCAGTACTTC. The encoded protein is CASSQDRGRQQYF.

The CDR3 here is CASRLRRPTEAFF. CDR3 bases: TGTGCCAGCAGACTCCGCAGGCCCACTGAAGCTTTCTTT. The genes are TRBV6-5 and TRBJ1-1; D gene ambiguous. Germline assignment: CDR1 MNHEY and CDR2 SVGAGI. The CDR3 spans 13 residues. V gave up 6 bases and J gave up 4 bases, with 12 bases separating them.

The rearrangement links TRBV24-1 to TRBJ2-3, with 9 bases lining up with TRBD1. Looked up from germline, CDR1 is KGHDR and CDR2 is SFDVKD. J lost 3 bases, V lost 9 bases, and 12 bases had no gene match. The CDR3 contains 16 residues. CDR3 DNA: TGTGCCACCGAACAGGGGGCCCACGCTGGGACAGATACGCAGTATTTT. It yields the protein CATEQGAHAGTDTQYF.